This T cell receptor (beta chain) was captured by sequencing in a study of T cell repertoires in cytomegalovirus infection. Whole-study context: CMV infection together with matching HLA type was indicated by public TCR beta signatures.

Germline-derived CDR1 and CDR2 are MDHEN and SYDVKM. The CDR3 spans 12 residues. Losses at the gene ends were 3 bases for V and 11 bases for J; bases not matched to a gene: 4. Regarding the study as a whole: Clonotypes of TCR beta that were HLA-C-restricted and CMV-specific dominated the ex vivo response.

This clonotype has more than one count but fewer than ten. Its antigen remains unknown. TCRdb called the reads again in MiXCR, with one record for every CDR3 protein. The sample contains around 290,000 distinct CDR3 sequences, under 30% of which appear only once. The chain is built from TRBV28 and TRBJ2-1, with 7 bases lining up with TRBD2. This TCR was sampled from a human donor in good health (CMV status not recorded). Some clones in this sample may be carry-over from other donors' samples. The material sequenced was PBMCs. DNA of the CDR3: TGTGCCAGCAGTTTTGGGAGGGTCAAGCAGTTCTTC. Encoded protein: CASSFGRVKQFF.